These 29 T cell receptor beta chains originate from one sample sequenced in a study of T-cell reconstitution after alpha-beta-depleted transplantation in children (dated by TCRdb to the mid-2010s). Library preparation used PCR. The sequencer was an Illumina HiSeq 2500. Molecular barcoding was employed in the preparation of TCR libraries, with unique molecular identifiers being used to normalize TCRbeta repertoire quantification. The raw public data were reprocessed by TCRdb itself: fastp quality trimming at Q25, MiXCR clonotype calling, in-frame beta chains only. Identical CDR3 proteins give one entry, which carries the most common genes and DNA. The sample profile shows around 530,000 distinct CDR3 sequences; over 25% of them were found once. The ten largest make up roughly 2.5% of the sample. The input for sequencing was PBMCs from the stem cell graft donor, taken from the stem cell graft. The receptors were sampled from a human donor who donated a stem cell graft to a child with aplastic anemia.

J is TRBJ1-1 and V is TRBV3-1; no clear D gene. Germline V gene lookup returns CDR1 LGHDT and CDR2 YNNKEL (reference sequence). The CDR3 is made up of 14 amino acids. V was clipped by 1 base and J by 1 base, with 7 bases between them. The CDR3 loop is CASSQAGSNTEAFF. CDR3 sequence (DNA): TGTGCCAGCAGCCAAGCAGGTTCGAACACTGAAGCTTTCTTT. The full variable domain, rest sourced from reference TRBV3-1 and TRBJ1-1, is DTAVSQTPKYLVTQMGNDKSIKCEQNLGHDTMYWYKQDSKKFLKIMFSYNNKELIINETVPNRFSPKSPDKAHLNLHINSLELGDSAVYFCASSQAGSNTEAFFGQGTRLTVV.

The CDR3 here is CASSGQVAGNTIYF. The CDR3 DNA follows: TGTGCCAGCAGCGGACAGGTAGCTGGAAACACCATATATTTT. The rearrangement uses TRBV9 and TRBJ1-3; TRBD1 is a possible D gene (6 bases). V gave up 3 bases and J gave up 2 bases, with 9 bases separating them. Germline V gene sequence: CDR1 SGDLS, CDR2 YYNGEE. The CDR3 has 14 amino acids.

The chain joins TRBV11-3 to TRBJ2-6, with 9 bases matching TRBD1. This CDR3 has 17 amino acids. Germline V lookup: CDR1 SGHNT, CDR2 YENEEA. The V segment lost 3 bases and the J segment 1 base; nucleotides outside the gene matches: 4. CDR3 loop: CASSFLGQGSGANVLTF. As DNA, the CDR3 is TGTGCCAGCAGCTTCTTGGGACAGGGATCTGGGGCCAACGTCCTGACTTTC.

This clonotype was picked up a small number of times. The chain carries TRBV7-9 and TRBJ1-2, with D perhaps TRBD1 (6 bases). The CDR3 has 14 residues. The V gene's germline CDR1 is SEHNR and CDR2 FQNEAQ (reference sequence). V was cut by 5 bases and J by 4 bases, with 14 bases left in between. CDR3 amino acids: CASSDMGGGYGYTF. CDR3 nucleotide sequence: TGTGCCAGCAGCGATATGGGGGGCGGCTATGGCTACACCTTC.

The J gene is TRBJ2-1, the V gene TRBV19; D gene ambiguous. Trimming shortened V by 6 bases and J by 8 bases, and 8 bases separated the two germline ends. This CDR3 has 11 amino acids. Germline loops: CDR1 LNHDA, CDR2 SQIVND (reference sequence). This CDR3 is CASSRSYEQFF. The CDR3 region has the DNA TGTGCCAGTAGCCGGAGCTATGAGCAGTTCTTC.

As DNA, the CDR3 is TGTGCCAGCACGTCCGCGGGAGTGGACTACGAGCTGTACGTC. The encoded protein is CASTSAGVDYELYV. The J gene is TRBJ2-7, the V gene TRBV6-2 or TRBV6-3; 7 nucleotides line up with TRBD2. The CDR3 has 14 amino acids. Germline values: CDR1 MNHEY, CDR2 SVGEGT.

V and J are TRBV12-3 or TRBV12-4 and TRBJ2-1, with D maybe TRBD2 (5 bases). Trimming took 6 bases from V and 0 from J, leaving 15 bases between them. The CDR3 totals 16 residues. CDR3 in DNA: TGTGCCAGCAGCTCCCTAATGGGAGACTCCTACAATGAGCAGTTCTTC. Protein: CASSSLMGDSYNEQFF.

This clonotype has just a few counts. The genes are TRBV7-9 and TRBJ2-5, with D unclear. The CDR3 totals 14 residues. Between the trimmed V and J ends, which lost 2 bases and 1 base, there was a span of 8 bases. Looked up from germline, CDR1 is SEHNR and CDR2 is FQNEAQ (reference sequence). The CDR3 here is CASSLRAPQETQYF. CDR3 nucleotide sequence: TGTGCCAGCAGCTTAAGGGCACCCCAAGAGACCCAGTACTTC.

The chain is built from TRBV20-1 and TRBJ1-4, with a weak D call TRBD1 (5 bases). There are 13 residues in the CDR3. Germline-derived CDR1 and CDR2 are DFQATT and SNEGSKA (reference sequence). The V gene lost 3 bases and the J gene lost 10 bases, with 15 bases spanning the gap. The chain's CDR3 is CSARRRDLRKLFF. CDR3 DNA: TGCAGTGCTAGGCGACGGGACCTCAGAAAACTGTTTTTT.

The chain uses TRBV30 and TRBJ2-1; D unresolved. The germline V gene has CDR1 GTSNPN and CDR2 SVGIG (reference sequence). Trimming shortened V by 2 bases and J by 12 bases, and 14 bases separated the two germline ends. The CDR3 is made up of 12 amino acids. CDR3 residues: CAWSTTGFGQFF. The CDR3 DNA sequence: TGTGCCTGGAGTACCACGGGTTTTGGGCAGTTCTTC.

This clonotype was detected only a few times. The V call is TRBV20-1, the J call TRBJ1-5, with TRBD1 identical over 9 bases. Germline V gene data show CDR1 as DFQATT and CDR2 as SNEGSKA (reference sequence). V was pared by 0 bases and J by 3 bases, with 6 bases of the junction left unmatched. This CDR3 is built from 16 residues. The CDR3 DNA is TGCAGTGCTAGAGATGAGACAGGGGGGAACAATCAGCCCCAGCATTTT. This codes for CSARDETGGNNQPQHF.

This clonotype has just a few counts. V usage is TRBV5-1 and J usage is TRBJ1-1, with TRBD1 identical over 7 bases. The junction had 9 bases not matched to a gene; V was cut back by 7 bases and J by 3 bases. Germline V gives CDR1 SGHRS, CDR2 YFSETQ. CDR3 length: 14 amino acids. The CDR3 DNA reads as TGCGCCAGCGGTGAGGGGGCGAGGCACACTGAAGCTTTCTTT. This sequence encodes CASGEGARHTEAFF.

This chain connects TRBV30 to TRBJ1-2, with D unresolved. Trimming cost V 2 bases and J 1 base, with 2 bases left between them. CDR1 is GTSNPN, CDR2 SVGIG, per germline (reference sequence). This CDR3 region has 11 residues. This CDR3 is CAWSSNYGYTF. For the CDR3, the DNA is TGTGCCTGGAGTAGTAACTATGGCTACACCTTC.

V gene TRBV9 combines with J gene TRBJ2-5, with no clear D. CDR3 size: 14 residues. The germline V gene has CDR1 SGDLS and CDR2 YYNGEE. The V end was cut by 0 bases, the J end by 0 bases, with 6 bases between. Here the CDR3 reads CASSVVGNQETQYF. The DNA for the CDR3 is TGTGCCAGCAGCGTAGTGGGAAACCAAGAGACCCAGTACTTC.

The count of this clonotype is one. J is TRBJ2-3 and V is TRBV5-6, with D hard to call. The CDR3 sequence is 15 residues long. The germline gives CDR1 SGHDT, CDR2 YYEEEE. The ends were cut back, 4 bases at V and 0 bases at J, with 12 bases in the middle. The CDR3: CASSLQNPSTDTQYF. CDR3 DNA: TGTGCCAGCAGCCTACAGAACCCTAGCACAGATACGCAGTATTTT.

This clonotype was found a few times. The J gene is TRBJ1-1, the V gene TRBV12-3 or TRBV12-4; 8 nucleotides line up with TRBD1. The CDR3 runs 13 residues. Trimming cost V 6 bases and J 5 bases; bases outside gene matches: 5. The CDR3 is CASRGQGDTEAFF. CDR3 nucleotides: TGTGCCAGCAGAGGACAGGGAGATACTGAAGCTTTCTTT.

This clonotype appeared a few times. The chain combines TRBV12-3 or TRBV12-4 with TRBJ1-3; TRBD1 might be the D (6 bases). V was pared by 5 bases and J by 0 bases, with 8 bases between. The CDR3 consists of 14 residues. Here the CDR3 reads CASSGQSSGNTIYF. In DNA, the CDR3 is TGTGCCAGCAGTGGACAGAGCTCTGGAAACACCATATATTTT.

The chain employs TRBV13 and TRBJ2-1; the D gene is possibly TRBD2 (5 bases). V gave up 2 bases and J gave up 9 bases, with 11 bases separating them. The germline V gene encodes CDR1 PRHDT and CDR2 FYEKMQ (reference sequence). The CDR3 runs 13 residues. The CDR3 sequence: CASSLRDAGEQFF. The DNA for the CDR3 is TGTGCCAGCAGCTTACGGGATGCCGGTGAGCAGTTCTTC.

The chain joins TRBV29-1 to TRBJ2-1; weak D call: TRBD2 (5 bases). Germline lookup yields CDR1 SQVTM and CDR2 ANQGSEA. The CDR3 is 14 amino acids. The ends were cut back, 4 bases at V and 6 bases at J, with 16 bases in the middle. The DNA for the CDR3 is TGCAGCGTTGTAAAGGGCGGGTTAGGCAATGAGCAGTTCTTC. Amino acid sequence: CSVVKGGLGNEQFF.

A few counts support this clonotype. The genes are TRBV25-1 and TRBJ2-7; 8 bases line up with TRBD1. Trimming took 5 bases from V and 3 from J; bases not matched to a gene: 9. This CDR3 spans 15 amino acids. The germline V gene has CDR1 MGHDK and CDR2 SYGVNS. CDR3 sequence reads: CASSWGAGGGYEQYF. The CDR3 DNA reads as TGTGCCAGCAGTTGGGGGGCAGGGGGCGGCTACGAGCAGTACTTC.

This clonotype was detected only once. The V gene is TRBV21-1, the J gene TRBJ2-2; TRBD2, the table's D call, lacks a check against the DNA. TRBV21-1 is marked as a pseudogene. This CDR3 contains 21 residues. The CDR3 region has the DNA TGTGCCAGCAGCAAAGATAATGGCAGCGGGAGATCAGCTGGATTGGGCGGGGAGCTGTTTTTT. This encodes CASSKDNGSGRSAGLGGELFF.

This clonotype came up a few times. The chain has TRBV20-1 and TRBJ2-5; D is uncertain. The CDR3 contains 11 residues. Germline V lookup: CDR1 DFQATT, CDR2 SNEGSKA (reference sequence). Trimming shortened V by 0 bases and J by 8 bases, and 7 bases separated the two germline ends. The chain's CDR3 is CSARDLQTQYF. DNA of the CDR3: TGCAGTGCTAGAGATCTCCAAACCCAGTACTTC.

A single count supports this clonotype. The V call is TRBV7-6, the J call TRBJ2-2; perhaps D is TRBD1 or TRBD2 (6 bases each). V was trimmed by 2 bases and J by 7 bases, leaving 20 bases between them. Germline V gene data show CDR1 as SGHVS and CDR2 as FNYEAQ. The CDR3 contains 17 residues. CDR3 sequence (DNA): TGTGCCAGCAGCTTATTTGTTAGACAGGAGGGTATCGGGGAGCTGTTTTTT. This codes for CASSLFVRQEGIGELFF. Based on the CDR3 plus reference TRBV7-6 and TRBJ2-2, the full variable domain is GAGVSQSPRYKVTKRGQDVALRCDPISGHVSLYWYRQALGQGPEFLTYFNYEAQQDKSGLPNDRFSAERPEGSISTLTIQRTEQRDSAMYRCASSLFVRQEGIGELFFGEGSRLTVL.

The chain employs TRBV10-3 and TRBJ2-3, with 12 nucleotides matching TRBD2. From germline, CDR1 is ENHRY and CDR2 SYGVKD. V lost 6 bases, J lost 2 bases, and 6 bases stayed unmatched. The CDR3 length is 16 residues. CDR3 amino acids: CAISGTSGLDTDTQYF. DNA for the CDR3: TGTGCCATCAGCGGGACTAGCGGGCTTGACACAGATACGCAGTATTTT.

The genes are TRBV12-3 or TRBV12-4 and TRBJ2-4; D is unclear. This CDR3 is built from 16 residues. V lost 6 bases and J 1 base, leaving 16 bases between the germline ends. CDR3 sequence (DNA): TGTGCCAGCAGCCCCGCTGGCCCCCGGGCCAAAAACATTCAGTACTTC. It is translated as CASSPAGPRAKNIQYF.

In its sample, this clonotype was seen a few times. This chain connects TRBV6-5 to TRBJ2-1, with TRBD1 matching 8 bases. The junction had 6 bases not matched to a gene; V was cut back by 4 bases and J by 1 base. This CDR3 is 16 amino acids long. Per germline, CDR1 MNHEY and CDR2 SVGAGI. The CDR3 sequence is CASSSSTGASYNEQFF. CDR3 DNA: TGTGCCAGCAGTTCATCGACAGGGGCATCCTACAATGAGCAGTTCTTC.

This CDR3 reads CASSGVPYEQYF. The CDR3 DNA is TGTGCCAGTTCAGGGGTGCCCTACGAGCAGTACTTC. V gene TRBV19 combines with J gene TRBJ2-7, with D possibly matching TRBD1 (6 bases). The CDR3 is made up of 12 amino acids. Germline lookup yields CDR1 LNHDA and CDR2 SQIVND (reference sequence). V gave up 8 bases and J gave up 2 bases, with 10 bases separating them.

This clonotype was seen a few times. The CDR3 is CSDGTGETQYF. The CDR3 nucleotides read TGCAGCGACGGGACCGGCGAGACCCAGTACTTC. This sequence joins TRBV29-1 and TRBJ2-5; D is perhaps TRBD1 or TRBD2 (5 bases each). The CDR3 has 11 amino acids. Germline V lookup: CDR1 SQVTM, CDR2 ANQGSEA. Trimming left V 7 bases short and J 5 bases short, with 11 bases between.

The rearrangement joins TRBV20-1 to TRBJ2-7, with D unresolved. V dropped 2 bases and J dropped 3 bases, with 11 bases sitting between them. The CDR3 has 13 amino acids. Germline loops: CDR1 DFQATT, CDR2 SNEGSKA (reference sequence). The CDR3 loop is CSARISRDYEQYF. The CDR3, as DNA: TGCAGTGCTAGAATATCCAGAGACTACGAGCAGTACTTC.